The rows below give T cell receptor beta chains drawn from one sample of a study of control samples from healthy donors and cancer patients. The method was immunoSEQ multiplex PCR; TCRdb's version includes in-frame clones alone and lacks a portion of them. The sample comprises 100,000 to 150,000 clones, roughly 90% of which are singletons, and 2.1% rests with the top ten. Sequenced sample: blood. Receptor source: a woman aged 45 to 65 in good health. CDR3s include the opening cysteine and the closing phenylalanine or tryptophan. D genes are given only for firm matches. Size tells how often a clone was seen (once, few, many) or the class of an expanded clone, and some rows leave it out.

V gene	J gene	clone size	D gene	CDR3 protein	CDR3 DNA
TRBV9	TRBJ2-1	-	TRBD2	CASSTSSGLYNEQFF	TGTGCCAGCAGCACCTCTAGCGGGCTCTACAATGAGCAGTTCTTC
TRBV21-1	TRBJ1-2	-	-	CASSIRQGDNYGYTF	TGTGCCAGCAGCATTAGACAGGGGGACAACTATGGCTACACCTTC
TRBV2	TRBJ1-5	-	-	CASSEASGGGSNQPQHF	TGTGCCAGCAGTGAAGCGTCCGGGGGCGGTAGCAATCAGCCCCAGCATTTT
TRBV3-1/TRBV3-2	TRBJ1-1	-	-	CASSQDLRAEAFF	TGTGCCAGCAGCCAAGATCTCAGGGCCGAAGCTTTCTTT
TRBV7-6	TRBJ2-2	-	-	CASSLEAGSFIAGELFF	TGTGCCAGCAGCTTAGAGGCAGGGAGCTTTATAGCCGGGGAGCTGTTTTTT
TRBV24-1	TRBJ2-3	once	-	CATSDFLSSTDTQYF	TGTGCCACCAGTGATTTTCTTAGTAGCACAGATACGCAGTATTTT
TRBV11-2	TRBJ1-6	-	-	CASSPRQDSPLHF	TGTGCCAGCAGCCCTCGACAGGATTCACCCCTCCACTTT
TRBV11-2	TRBJ2-5	-	-	CASSLLRGGETQYF	TGTGCCAGCAGCTTATTAAGGGGGGGAGAGACCCAGTACTTC
TRBV1	TRBJ1-1	once	-	CTSSQDRNSMNTEAFF	TGCACCAGCAGCCAAGATCGTAACAGCATGAACACTGAAGCTTTCTTT
TRBV7-8	TRBJ2-1	-	TRBD1	CASSLGTGVVRGEQFF	TGTGCCAGCAGCTTGGGGACAGGGGTGGTGAGGGGTGAGCAGTTCTTC
TRBV10-3	TRBJ2-2	many	-	CAIGGRTNTGELFF	TGTGCCATCGGGGGACGGACGAACACCGGGGAGCTGTTTTTT
TRBV27	TRBJ2-1	-	-	CASNEGNGWKEYNEQFF	TGTGCCAGCAATGAAGGGAACGGGTGGAAGGAATACAATGAGCAGTTCTTC
TRBV24-1	TRBJ2-7	-	-	CATSDPAGSYEQYF	TGTGCCACCAGTGATCCGGCAGGATCCTACGAGCAGTACTTC
TRBV2	TRBJ1-3	-	-	CASRGRGAGNTIYF	TGTGCCAGCAGGGGGAGGGGCGCTGGAAACACCATATATTTT
TRBV28	TRBJ1-5	-	-	CASYKGYQPQHF	TGTGCCAGCTACAAGGGCTATCAGCCCCAGCATTTT
TRBV6-5	TRBJ1-5	-	TRBD1	CAGRQGSSNQPQHF	TGTGCCGGCAGACAGGGGAGTAGCAATCAGCCCCAGCATTTT
TRBV18	TRBJ1-1	-	TRBD1	CASSLRQGGPEAFF	TGTGCCAGCTCACTTCGTCAGGGGGGCCCTGAAGCTTTCTTT
TRBV6-5	TRBJ2-1	-	-	CASSPGYNEQFF	TGTGCCAGCAGCCCCGGGTACAATGAGCAGTTCTTC
TRBV5-1	TRBJ2-5	once	TRBD1	CASSPRTGPQETQYF	TGCGCCAGCAGCCCGCGGACAGGGCCCCAAGAGACCCAGTACTTC
TRBV10-3	TRBJ1-1	-	-	CAISESVGQPNTEAFF	TGTGCCATCAGTGAGTCTGTAGGACAGCCGAACACTGAAGCTTTCTTT
TRBV3-1/TRBV3-2	TRBJ2-3	-	TRBD1	CASSHGTVSTDTQYF	TGTGCCAGCAGCCATGGGACAGTGAGCACAGATACGCAGTATTTT
TRBV28	TRBJ2-1	-	-	CASSSGRKQFF	TGTGCCAGCAGTTCCGGGCGAAAGCAGTTCTTC
TRBV19	TRBJ2-7	-	-	CASSMAASGSYEQYF	TGTGCCAGTAGTATGGCGGCGTCAGGCTCCTACGAGCAGTACTTC
TRBV28	TRBJ2-1	-	TRBD1	CASSEPRTGLNEQFF	TGTGCCAGCAGTGAACCTCGGACAGGGTTAAATGAGCAGTTCTTC
TRBV6-1	TRBJ2-7	once	-	CASSDFGQRAYEQYF	TGTGCCAGCAGTGATTTCGGCCAGCGGGCCTACGAGCAGTACTTC
TRBV7-9	TRBJ1-1	-	-	CASSLAGLTEAFF	TGTGCCAGCAGCTTAGCGGGGCTCACTGAAGCTTTCTTT
TRBV29-1	TRBJ2-6	-	-	CSVVQAPSGANVLTF	TGCAGCGTTGTCCAGGCCCCCTCTGGGGCCAACGTCCTGACTTTC
TRBV7-2	TRBJ1-6	-	-	CASSLQGISNSPLHF	TGTGCCAGCAGCTTACAGGGAATCAGTAATTCACCCCTCCACTTT
TRBV5-1	TRBJ2-1	-	TRBD2	CASSLDGGGASDEQFF	TGCGCCAGCAGCTTGGATGGCGGGGGGGCTAGTGATGAGCAGTTCTTC
TRBV3-1/TRBV3-2	TRBJ1-2	-	TRBD1	CASSHPGQYAYGYTF	TGTGCCAGCAGCCACCCGGGACAGTACGCGTATGGCTACACCTTC